The clone carrying this TCR beta chain was observed a handful of times. No antigen is known for it. MiXCR, applied by TCRdb to the 5' RACE reads, yields one record per CDR3 protein. The sample records under 300,000 distinct CDR3 sequences, about 10% being singletons. This CDR3 has 15 residues. The V gene end was trimmed by 2 bases and the J gene end by 5 bases; junction bases not matched to a gene: 8. Germline V gene lookup returns CDR1 SGHTA and CDR2 FQGNSA. The data originate from a study of CD8 T cells in ankylosing spondylitis. Study-wide results and limits: Earlier studies detected some motif variants in reactive arthritis synovial fluid and blood.

The sample comprised blood, either unsorted or a sorted T cell fraction (not recorded which). The TCR sequence derives from a male donor with ankylosing spondylitis or in good health (not recorded which). V is TRBV7-2 and J is TRBJ2-7; 8 bases line up with TRBD2. CDR3 region: CASSLQSGSPHEQYF. In nucleotides, the CDR3 is TGTGCCAGCAGCTTACAAAGCGGGAGTCCCCACGAGCAGTACTTC.